These 21 T cell receptor beta chains were all obtained from the same sample, sequenced in a study of CD8+ T cells in alopecia areata. Extracted from the samples, RNA was reverse transcribed into cDNA to serve as the sequencing template. Libraries were prepared by immunoSEQ multiplex PCR; TCRdb keeps only in-frame clonotypes and omits some of them. The sample includes approximately 180,000 clones, 65% to 75% of them seen just once. Sequenced material: CD8+ T cells sorted from blood, taken at week 0. All receptors come from a human donor with alopecia areata.

This clone was observed a few times. V is TRBV29-1 and J is TRBJ1-3; unclear D gene. CDR3 length: 13 amino acids. The V end was cut by 0 bases, the J end by 7 bases, with 10 bases between. Germline CDR1 is SQVTM and CDR2 is ANQGSEA. The CDR3 sequence: CSVEDPLGNTIYF. CDR3 coding DNA: TGCAGCGTTGAAGACCCATTAGGGAACACCATATATTTT.

This clone has more than one count but fewer than ten. The V call is TRBV4-1, the J call TRBJ2-3; D is unresolved. CDR3 length: 13 residues. Per germline, CDR1 MGHRA and CDR2 YSYEKL. V gave up 6 bases and J gave up 4 bases, with 11 bases separating them. The CDR3 loop is CASSRPAADTQYF. CDR3 DNA sequence: TGCGCCAGCAGTCGTCCGGCGGCAGATACGCAGTATTTT.

J is TRBJ2-2 and V is TRBV9, with TRBD1 as a possible D gene (5 bases). The CDR3 loop spans 15 amino acids. Trimming left V 0 bases short and J 7 bases short, with 13 bases between. Germline V gene data show CDR1 as SGDLS and CDR2 as YYNGEE. The DNA for the CDR3 is TGTGCCAGCAGCGTAGTGGCAGGGCTCGACGGGGAGCTGTTTTTT. It encodes CASSVVAGLDGELFF.

V and J are TRBV7-9 and TRBJ2-7; D gene unclear. The germline V and J ends were trimmed by 5 bases and 1 base, with 9 bases remaining between them. The germline CDR1 and CDR2 sequences are SEHNR and FQNEAQ (reference sequence). This CDR3 has 13 amino acids. CDR3 DNA: TGTGCCAGCAGCCCAGCACCGTCCTACGAGCAGTACTTC. Translating it yields CASSPAPSYEQYF.

V is TRBV7-9 and J is TRBJ1-2; 9 bases align to TRBD1. This CDR3 has 15 amino acids. Germline V gene data show CDR1 as SEHNR and CDR2 as FQNEAQ (reference sequence). Trimming removed 4 bases from V and 4 bases from J; junction bases left unmatched: 7. DNA of the CDR3: TGTGCCAGCAGCTCGACAGGGGGATGGGCCTATGGCTACACCTTC. The encoded protein is CASSSTGGWAYGYTF.

The chain recombines TRBV7-9 with TRBJ2-7; D may match TRBD1 or TRBD2 (5 bases each). CDR1 and CDR2 from the germline V gene are SEHNR and FQNEAQ (reference sequence). The CDR3 runs to 16 residues. V was shortened by 5 bases and J by 3 bases, with 20 bases between the two germline ends. The CDR3 region has the DNA TGTGCCAGCAGCCCCCGCCGAACAGGAGAGGGCTACGAGCAGTACTTC. Protein sequence: CASSPRRTGEGYEQYF.

V usage is TRBV7-2 and J usage is TRBJ2-5; 8 nucleotides align to TRBD2. The CDR3 covers 14 residues. J was trimmed by 3 bases and V by 11 bases; bases with no gene match: 11. Germline lookup yields CDR1 SGHTA and CDR2 FQGNSA. The CDR3 DNA reads as TGTGCCGGCCAAACGGGGGGGTTGAAAGAGACCCAGTACTTC. It is translated as CAGQTGGLKETQYF.

The CDR3 nucleotides are TGCAGCGTGGAGAGACCGGGACAGGGGGCCTACGAGCAGTACTTC. Amino acid sequence: CSVERPGQGAYEQYF. This chain connects TRBV29-1 to TRBJ2-7, with 11 bases fitting TRBD1. J was trimmed by 2 bases and V by 6 bases; bases with no gene match: 9. The CDR3 has 15 residues. CDR1 and CDR2 (germline): SQVTM, ANQGSEA.

This clone has only a few counts. The V call is TRBV10-3, the J call TRBJ2-3; D uncertain. V was pared by 7 bases and J by 2 bases, with 10 bases between. CDR1 is ENHRY, CDR2 SYGVKD, per germline. This CDR3 contains 13 residues. The CDR3 sequence: CAINWSPTDTQYF. The CDR3 DNA reads as TGTGCCATCAATTGGTCCCCCACAGATACGCAGTATTTT.

V and J are TRBV7-2 and TRBJ2-1, with no clear D. CDR1 and CDR2 (germline): SGHTA, FQGNSA. Trimming removed 0 bases at V and 0 bases at J, with 6 bases between. The CDR3 is made up of 15 amino acids. CDR3 bases: TGTGCCAGCAGCTTAGCCACCATCTCCTACAATGAGCAGTTCTTC. The encoded protein is CASSLATISYNEQFF.

The V call is TRBV5-1, the J call TRBJ2-1, with unresolved D. The V and J ends lost 0 bases and 5 bases respectively, with 6 bases between them. Germline assignment: CDR1 SGHRS and CDR2 YFSETQ. This CDR3 is 13 amino acids long. The CDR3 region has the DNA TGCGCCAGCAGCTTGGCGTTCAACAATGAGCAGTTCTTC. Its protein is CASSLAFNNEQFF.

The chain has TRBV13 and TRBJ1-2, with 11 bases identical to TRBD1. The germline V gene encodes CDR1 PRHDT and CDR2 FYEKMQ (reference sequence). With V trimmed by 5 bases and J by 2 bases, 1 base remained unmatched. This CDR3 has 14 amino acids. This CDR3 reads CASSRDRGNYGYTF. DNA for the CDR3: TGTGCCAGCAGCCGGGACAGGGGGAACTATGGCTACACCTTC.

The rearrangement uses TRBV29-1 and TRBJ2-3, with D possibly matching TRBD2 (6 bases). CDR1 and CDR2 (germline): SQVTM, ANQGSEA. CDR3 length equals 16 residues. Trimming removed 3 bases at V and 0 bases at J, with 16 bases between. The CDR3 loop reads CSVEFRSGESTDTQYF. DNA of the CDR3: TGCAGCGTTGAGTTCCGTTCGGGGGAGAGCACAGATACGCAGTATTTT.

The V call is TRBV4-2, the J call TRBJ2-5; D not certain. This CDR3 has 15 residues. The germline V gene has CDR1 LGHNA and CDR2 YNFKEQ. V lost 7 bases and J lost 1, with 16 bases in between. CDR3 amino acids: CASIPEWGSQETQYF. The CDR3 coding sequence is TGTGCCAGCATCCCCGAGTGGGGATCCCAAGAGACCCAGTACTTC.

This clone was detected many times. This chain joins TRBV23-1 and TRBJ2-1; TRBD2 aligns across 7 bases. TRBV23-1 qualifies as an ORF whose function is uncertain. The V and J ends lost 7 bases and 4 bases, in that order; junction bases with no gene match: 10. CDR3 length: 15 residues. Written as DNA, the CDR3 is TGCGCCAGCAATAACCGGGACTACGAGTACAATGAGCAGTTCTTC. Its translation is CASNNRDYEYNEQFF.

V and J are TRBV7-2 and TRBJ1-2; D ambiguous. Trimming cost V 3 bases and J 2 bases, with 10 bases left between them. The germline gives CDR1 SGHTA, CDR2 FQGNSA. The CDR3 has 14 amino acids. This chain's CDR3 is CASSFPGENYGYTF. The DNA for the CDR3 is TGTGCCAGCAGCTTTCCCGGGGAAAACTATGGCTACACCTTC.

V and J are TRBV4-1 and TRBJ1-5; 7 bases are shared with TRBD1. CDR3 length: 15 amino acids. CDR1 and CDR2 (germline): MGHRA, YSYEKL. The ends lost 4 bases at V and 4 bases at J; junction bases unmatched: 7. CDR3 DNA: TGCGCCAGCAGCCGCGGGACAGCCGGTAATCAGCCCCAGCATTTT. This sequence encodes CASSRGTAGNQPQHF.

This rearrangement joins TRBV7-9 to TRBJ2-3; TRBD2 is a possible D gene (7 bases). Germline-derived CDR1 and CDR2 are SEHNR and FQNEAQ (reference sequence). The CDR3 has 14 residues. The V gene lost 6 bases and the J gene lost 2 bases, with 12 bases spanning the gap. The CDR3 DNA reads TGTGCCAGCAGGTGGGAGGGGGACACAGATACGCAGTATTTT. It yields the protein CASRWEGDTDTQYF.

This clone was observed a single time. The V and J genes are TRBV15 and TRBJ2-1; tentatively, D is TRBD1 or TRBD2 (5 bases each). V lost 0 bases and J 6 bases, leaving 12 bases between the germline ends. The CDR3 is made up of 15 amino acids. Germline lookup yields CDR1 LNHNV and CDR2 YYDKDF (reference sequence). The CDR3 sequence: CATSRDRGRVNEQFF. In DNA form, the CDR3 reads TGTGCCACCAGCAGAGATCGGGGCAGGGTCAATGAGCAGTTCTTC. The variable domain in full, completed from reference TRBV15 and TRBJ2-1, reads DAMVIQNPRYQVTQFGKPVTLSCSQTLNHNVMYWYQQKSSQAPKLLFHYYDKDFNNEADTPDNFQSRRPNTSFCFLDIRSPGLGDTAMYLCATSRDRGRVNEQFFGPGTRLTVL.

Details on this clone: The identical CDR3 is also encoded by other nucleotide sequences in the sample. V and J are TRBV30 and TRBJ2-2, with D uncertain. CDR3 size: 11 residues. The V and J ends lost 2 bases and 6 bases respectively, with 4 bases between them. CDR1 and CDR2 from the germline V gene are GTSNPN and SVGIG (reference sequence). As DNA, the CDR3 is TGTGCCTGGAGTCCGGCCGGGGAGCTGTTTTTT. This sequence encodes CAWSPAGELFF.

This chain links TRBV4-1 with TRBJ1-5; 7 nucleotides line up with TRBD1. J lost 4 bases, V lost 0 bases, and 3 bases had no gene match. Germline lookup yields CDR1 MGHRA and CDR2 YSYEKL. The CDR3 loop spans 15 amino acids. The CDR3 nucleotides read TGCGCCAGCAGCCAAGAGACAGGGCGGAATCAGCCCCAGCATTTT. Translating it yields CASSQETGRNQPQHF.